This T cell receptor beta chain is from a study of OX40 agonist ivuxolimab in advanced cancers. Study-wide findings and caveats: Clones of CD4+ and CD8+ blood T cells grew by week 6 at doses of 0.1 to 3.0 mg/kg. Undetermined was the antigen specificity of the expanded peripheral T cells.

With baseline, cycle 4 day 1, and cycle 7 day 1 as timepoints, blood was sampled. TCRdb keeps only in-frame clones here, not all; method: immunoSEQ multiplex PCR. Counted here are 35,000 to 50,000 clones, roughly nine tenths occurring once; the ten biggest clones make up roughly 21%. Concerning this clone itself: Its cognate antigen is unknown.

The sequenced sample was CD4+ or CD8+ T cells sorted from blood, obtained in a trial of the OX40 agonist ivuxolimab. This sequence was found in an adult with an advanced solid tumor such as melanoma, head and neck, liver or kidney cancer.

CDR3 DNA sequence: TGTGCCAGCAGCTTGGGGGGTCCCGGGGACGAGCAGTACTTC. Translating it yields CASSLGGPGDEQYF. V is TRBV7-6 and J is TRBJ2-7, with TRBD2 as a possible D gene (6 bases). CDR1 SGHVS and CDR2 FNYEAQ come from the germline V gene. The germline V and J ends were trimmed by 3 bases and 5 bases, with 14 bases remaining between them. The CDR3 consists of 14 residues.